This passage covers 5 T cell receptor beta chains from one sample sequenced in a study of blood T cell repertoires in COVID-19. TCRdb's table, derived via immunoSEQ multiplex PCR, lists solely in-frame clones and lacks some. This table holds 200,000 to 250,000 clones, about four fifths found once. The sequenced sample was peripheral blood. The receptors shown here come from a woman aged 80 or over with acute or convalescent COVID-19.

This rearrangement joins TRBV6-6 to TRBJ2-6, with TRBD1 matching over 9 bases. Germline V gives CDR1 MNHNY, CDR2 SVGAGI (reference sequence). The CDR3 contains 18 residues. Losses at the gene ends were 5 bases for V and 3 bases for J; bases not matched to a gene: 11. The CDR3 DNA reads TGTGCCAGCAGTCCCCTCACAGGGGGCGCAGGTGGGGCCAACGTCCTGACTTTC. It translates to CASSPLTGGAGGANVLTF.

This clone was seen only once. The V and J genes are TRBV19 and TRBJ1-2; D unresolved. The CDR3 has 13 amino acids. With 6 bases removed from V and 8 bases from J, the gap between germline ends came to 16 bases. Germline V lookup: CDR1 LNHDA, CDR2 SQIVND (reference sequence). The CDR3 bases are TGTGCCAGTAGCGTGTCAGGCCTGAGAGGCTACACCTTC. It codes for CASSVSGLRGYTF.

The chain recombines TRBV18 with TRBJ1-5, with unresolved D. This CDR3 contains 14 residues. The germline V gene encodes CDR1 KGHSH and CDR2 LQKENI. Trimming pared 5 bases from V and 1 base from J, leaving 9 bases between. This chain's CDR3 is CASSLGVSNQPQHF. In DNA form, the CDR3 reads TGTGCCAGCTCATTGGGAGTGAGCAATCAGCCCCAGCATTTT.

This clone was recorded once. V is TRBV7-9 and J is TRBJ2-7, with D possibly matching TRBD2 (6 bases). The CDR3 is made up of 15 amino acids. V shed 3 bases and J shed 0 bases, with 12 bases lying between them. Germline V lookup: CDR1 SEHNR, CDR2 FQNEAQ (reference sequence). This chain's CDR3 is CASSFLAHSSYEQYF. CDR3 bases: TGTGCCAGCAGCTTTCTAGCGCATAGCTCCTACGAGCAGTACTTC.

This clone was recorded a few times. The rearrangement uses TRBV5-1 and TRBJ2-3; TRBD2 agrees at 7 bases. Germline CDR1 SGHRS, CDR2 YFSETQ. V lost 2 bases to trimming and J lost 5 bases; unmatched junction nucleotides: 8. The CDR3 consists of 15 residues. This CDR3 reads CASSFGTSGGDTQYF. For the CDR3, the DNA is TGCGCCAGCAGCTTCGGGACTTCGGGGGGAGATACGCAGTATTTT.